The rows below give T cell receptor beta chains drawn from one sample of a study of CD8 T cells in ankylosing spondylitis. MiXCR was run by TCRdb on the 5' RACE reads, yielding one entry per CDR3 protein. Altogether some 130,000 distinct CDR3 sequences are present, about a tenth being singletons, with the ten largest covering approximately 3.3%. The sequenced sample consisted of blood, either unsorted or a sorted T cell fraction (not recorded which). All receptors come from a male donor with ankylosing spondylitis or in good health (not recorded which). Each CDR3 is given without its conserved first and last residue. The order of the fields is V gene, CDR3 length, clone size, CDR3 protein. Only part of the rows carry a size: once, few, many, or a class if the clone is expanded.

v_gene: TRBV6-5
len: 13
abundance: many
CDR3aa: ASSYAGQGIWEQY

v_gene: TRBV5-1
len: 9
abundance: many
CDR3aa: ASSALVEQF

v_gene: TRBV10-3
len: 16
abundance: many
CDR3aa: AISGQGTGTSSYNEQF

v_gene: TRBV6-2/TRBV6-3
len: 14
abundance: few
CDR3aa: ASSYSKREFAYEQF

v_gene: TRBV12-3/TRBV12-4
len: 9
abundance: many
CDR3aa: ASREVSLQF

v_gene: TRBV5-5
len: 12
abundance: many
CDR3aa: ASSKGQGWNEQY

v_gene: TRBV5-4
len: 14
abundance: NA
CDR3aa: ASSLGLRGAGDEQY

v_gene: TRBV4-2
len: 13
abundance: few
CDR3aa: ASSQGQGSTDTQY

v_gene: TRBV20-1
len: 9
abundance: few
CDR3aa: SEQITDTQY

v_gene: TRBV20-1
len: 13
abundance: few
CDR3aa: CAPRPLAHYNEQF

v_gene: TRBV7-9
len: 12
abundance: many
CDR3aa: ASSSRRRAFEAF

v_gene: TRBV5-1
len: 12
abundance: many
CDR3aa: ASSLSGSADTQY

v_gene: TRBV3-1
len: 11
abundance: NA
CDR3aa: ASSQGSWGEQY

v_gene: TRBV28
len: 19
abundance: many
CDR3aa: ASSPAPGTEISGRLYNEQF

v_gene: TRBV7-8
len: 13
abundance: NA
CDR3aa: ASSLVTDRNTEAF

v_gene: TRBV7-2
len: 13
abundance: many
CDR3aa: ASSKGQGGYNEQF

v_gene: TRBV29-1
len: 16
abundance: NA
CDR3aa: SVRTTGGPPNHISEQY

v_gene: TRBV7-9
len: 11
abundance: NA
CDR3aa: ASSAGETYEQY

v_gene: TRBV7-2
len: 12
abundance: few
CDR3aa: ASSAGQGNYEQY

v_gene: TRBV2
len: 10
abundance: NA
CDR3aa: ASSDRWIEQF

v_gene: TRBV14
len: 12
abundance: NA
CDR3aa: ASRLGHDTGELF

v_gene: TRBV2
len: 11
abundance: NA
CDR3aa: ASSDRENTEAF

v_gene: TRBV18
len: 11
abundance: many
CDR3aa: ASSPRGDQPQH

v_gene: TRBV20-1
len: 10
abundance: few
CDR3aa: SDDKLVSEQF

v_gene: TRBV5-1
len: 11
abundance: many
CDR3aa: ASSDQGTDTQY

v_gene: TRBV5-1
len: 13
abundance: many
CDR3aa: ASSLVDRDTDTQY

v_gene: TRBV27
len: 11
abundance: NA
CDR3aa: ASSLRTGYGYT

v_gene: TRBV28
len: 12
abundance: many
CDR3aa: ASSLSGTLYEQY

v_gene: TRBV5-6
len: 10
abundance: few
CDR3aa: ASSWSEDTQY

v_gene: TRBV7-2
len: 13
abundance: many
CDR3aa: ASSLEGRGYGEQF

v_gene: TRBV20-1
len: 11
abundance: many
CDR3aa: SASVRGTPTQY